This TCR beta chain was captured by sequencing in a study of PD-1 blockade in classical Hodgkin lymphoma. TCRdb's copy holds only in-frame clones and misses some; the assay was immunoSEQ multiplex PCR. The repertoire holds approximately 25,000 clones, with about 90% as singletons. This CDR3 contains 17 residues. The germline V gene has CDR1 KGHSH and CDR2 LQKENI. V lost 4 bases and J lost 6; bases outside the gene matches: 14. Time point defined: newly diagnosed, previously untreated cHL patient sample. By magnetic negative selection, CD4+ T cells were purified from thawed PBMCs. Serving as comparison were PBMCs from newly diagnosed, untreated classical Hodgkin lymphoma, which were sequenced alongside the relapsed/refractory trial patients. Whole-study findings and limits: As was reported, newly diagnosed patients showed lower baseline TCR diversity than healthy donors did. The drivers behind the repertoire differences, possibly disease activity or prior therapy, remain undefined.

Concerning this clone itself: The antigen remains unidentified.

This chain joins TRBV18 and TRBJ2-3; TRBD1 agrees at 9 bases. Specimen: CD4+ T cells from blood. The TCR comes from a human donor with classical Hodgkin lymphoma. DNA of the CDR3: TGTGCCAGCTCACTAAACAGGGGGCTCATGTTGTTGGATACGCAGTATTTT. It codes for CASSLNRGLMLLDTQYF.